The 3 T cell receptor beta chains below all came from one sample that was sequenced in a study of cytomegalovirus exposure and HLA in healthy donors (dated by TCRdb to about 2017). Preparation of the library involved the immunoSEQ multiplex PCR assay. The multiplex PCR relied on a mix of 60 forward primers for TCR Vbeta segments and 13 reverse primers for TCR Jbeta segments. TCRdb holds this immuneACCESS table with in-frame rearrangements only. Some clones are missing; in checked studies, unresolved V genes explain under half, and the rest has no known cause. This sample lists more than 95,000 clones; more than 75% were detected once. Jointly, the top ten make up under 15% of the sample. The sample was PBMCs. The source of these receptors is a woman aged 55-69 years in good health and CMV-seropositive.

The chain is built from TRBV19 and TRBJ1-1, with D perhaps TRBD1 (6 bases). The germline gives CDR1 LNHDA, CDR2 SQIVND (reference sequence). This CDR3 is 15 amino acids long. V lost 0 bases, J lost 4 bases, and 12 bases lay in between. The CDR3 DNA reads TGTGCCAGTAGTATAGATCGGGGCAGGGGCACTGAAGCTTTCTTT. It encodes CASSIDRGRGTEAFF.

The table lists this clone with a few counts. The chain links TRBV11-2 to TRBJ1-1; 8 bases agree with TRBD1. The V and J ends lost 5 bases and 11 bases, in that order; junction bases with no gene match: 13. The CDR3 has 14 residues. Germline lookup yields CDR1 SGHAT and CDR2 FQNNGV. The CDR3 spells CASSLNEGQGTAFF. Written as DNA, the CDR3 is TGTGCCAGCAGCCTAAACGAAGGACAGGGTACGGCTTTCTTT.

The CDR3 DNA reads as TGTGCCAGTAGTATAGGGACTAGCGGGCAGTTCTTC. Translating it yields CASSIGTSGQFF. The chain couples TRBV19 to TRBJ2-1; 10 bases agree with TRBD2. The CDR3 runs to 12 residues. After removal of 1 base from V and 12 bases from J, the junction contained 0 bases not matched to a gene. Per the germline V gene, CDR1 is LNHDA and CDR2 is SQIVND (reference sequence).